These T cell receptor beta chains were read from a single sample in a study of control samples from healthy donors and cancer patients. The method was immunoSEQ multiplex PCR; TCRdb's version includes in-frame clones alone and lacks a portion of them. In the table there are some 40,000 clones, about 94% of which are singletons. The sample was blood. These receptor sequences come from a man in his sixties in good health. Each CDR3 is given with its conserved first and last residue. Fields, in order: V gene, CDR3 length, D gene, J gene, clone size, CDR3 DNA, CDR3 protein. D genes are given only for firm matches. Expanded clones are given a class, and other clones once, few, many or no size at all.

>TRBV18|15|TRBD2|TRBJ2-1|-
TGTGCCAGCTCACCTAGCGGGAGCTCCTACAATGAGCAGTTCTTC
CASSPSGSSYNEQFF
>TRBV6-1|15|-|TRBJ1-1|once
TGTGCCAGCAGTGAGACAGGTTATTTGAACACTGAAGCTTTCTTT
CASSETGYLNTEAFF
>TRBV11-3|13|-|TRBJ2-5|-
TGTGCCAGCAGCCCGGGAGCGGAAGAGACCCAGTACTTC
CASSPGAEETQYF
>TRBV7-9|15|-|TRBJ1-2|-
TGTGCCAGCAGCCACCGAGACCTAGCTAACTATGGCTACACCTTC
CASSHRDLANYGYTF
>TRBV9|12|TRBD1|TRBJ2-7|-
TGTGCCAGCAGCGTTGTAGGGGGCACCCAGTACTTC
CASSVVGGTQYF
>TRBV11-2|16|-|TRBJ2-1|-
TGTGCCAGCAGCTTAGGTCCAACCAATACCTACAATGAGCAGTTCTTC
CASSLGPTNTYNEQFF
>TRBV18|12|-|TRBJ1-6|-
TGTGCCAGCTCACCCCCTGGCTCACCCCTCCACTTT
CASSPPGSPLHF
>TRBV4-1|13|-|TRBJ2-4|-
TGCGCCAGCTCGGACCTAGCCAAAAACATTCAGTACTTC
CASSDLAKNIQYF
>TRBV10-1|15|TRBD1|TRBJ2-7|once
TGCGCCTTGATGGGCAGGGGGCCAGTGAGGCACGAGCAGTACTTC
CALMGRGPVRHEQYF
>TRBV5-1|16|-|TRBJ1-4|-
TGCGCCAGCAGCTTGGGGGCCCGGGAAGTGAATGAAAAACTGTTTTTT
CASSLGAREVNEKLFF
>TRBV5-4|16|TRBD2|TRBJ2-3|-
TGTGCCAGCAGCCGCGAGGGCGGGAGTGGGACAGATACGCAGTATTTT
CASSREGGSGTDTQYF
>TRBV7-8|11|-|TRBJ2-1|-
TGTGCCAGCAGCTTCGGTGGTGAGCAGTTCTTC
CASSFGGEQFF
>TRBV29-1|12|-|TRBJ1-5|-
TGCAGCGTTGGGGGTTCTAATCAGCCCCAGCATTTT
CSVGGSNQPQHF
>TRBV7-8|17|TRBD1|TRBJ1-2|-
TGTGCCAGCAGCTTCCCGGGACAGGTCGAAGCTAACTATGGCTACACCTTC
CASSFPGQVEANYGYTF
>TRBV2|12|-|TRBJ1-2|-
TGTGCCAGCAGGGGGGATCACTATGGCTACACCTTC
CASRGDHYGYTF
>TRBV19|15|TRBD2|TRBJ2-1|-
TGTGCCAGTAGGCGAACTAGCGGGGGCTACAATGAGCAGTTCTTC
CASRRTSGGYNEQFF
>TRBV6-5|15|TRBD2|TRBJ2-2|-
TGTGCCAGCAGTTACAGCGGGAGGGCCTCCGGGGAGCTGTTTTTT
CASSYSGRASGELFF
>TRBV5-1|13|-|TRBJ1-2|-
TGCGCCAGCAGCTTGTCGGACAACTATGGCTACACCTTC
CASSLSDNYGYTF
>TRBV5-1|17|TRBD2|TRBJ2-5|-
TGCGCCAGCAGCTTTAGGCTAGCGGAGAACCGACCGGGGACCCAGTACTTC
CASSFRLAENRPGTQYF
>TRBV19|15|-|TRBJ2-7|-
TGTGCCAGTAGTATTGGGCCAGGATTTCTCTACGAGCAGTACTTC
CASSIGPGFLYEQYF
>TRBV4-2|17|TRBD2|TRBJ2-7|-
TGTGCCAGCAGCCAAGATGTCGGTAGCGGGACGCCCTACGAGCAGTACTTC
CASSQDVGSGTPYEQYF
>TRBV7-8|13|-|TRBJ1-1|once
TGTGCCAGCAGCTTAGTGGCAGGGTATAAAGCTTTCTTT
CASSLVAGYKAFF
>TRBV15|14|-|TRBJ1-5|-
TGTGCCACCGCAGGGTCGAGGAGCAATCAGCCCCAGCATTTT
CATAGSRSNQPQHF
>TRBV21-1|12|-|TRBJ2-3|-
TGTGCCAGCAAAAGGGCGGGCGATACGCAGTATTTT
CASKRAGDTQYF
>TRBV2|13|-|TRBJ2-1|-
TGTGCCACTCAGGGAGTTGTTCACAATGAGCAGTTCTTC
CATQGVVHNEQFF
>TRBV7-3|16|TRBD1|TRBJ1-1|-
TGTGCCAGCAGCTCCGCCCCGACAGGGTTGGGCACTGAAGCTTTCTTT
CASSSAPTGLGTEAFF
>TRBV3-1/TRBV3-2|15|TRBD1|TRBJ2-5|-
TGTGCCAGCAGCCAAGAAAGTACAGGGGTCGAGACCCAGTACTTC
CASSQESTGVETQYF
>TRBV27|12|TRBD1|TRBJ1-1|-
TGTGCCAGCAGTACAAGGACAGGGCTGGCTTTCTTT
CASSTRTGLAFF
>TRBV6-5|13|-|TRBJ1-1|-
TGTGCCAGCAACAGGGCAGGGGACACTGAAGCTTTCTTT
CASNRAGDTEAFF
>TRBV27|14|TRBD2|TRBJ2-7|-
TGTGCCAGCAGTTTAGGGACTAGCGGGAGCGAGCAGTACTTC
CASSLGTSGSEQYF
>TRBV28|19|-|TRBJ2-1|-
TGTGCCAGCAGTTTAAATGGGAGGCGGTCGTTTCAATACTACAATGAGCAGTTCTTC
CASSLNGRRSFQYYNEQFF
>TRBV21-1|17|-|TRBJ1-5|-
-
CASSKVGPGSCNQPQHF
>TRBV7-2|15|-|TRBJ2-7|once
TGTGCCAGCAGCCCCTCCGGGACCCAGGGTAGGGAGCAGTACTTC
CASSPSGTQGREQYF
>TRBV7-9|15|TRBD2|TRBJ2-7|-
TGTGCCAGCAGCTTCCCGGGAGGGGCCTCCTACGAGCAGTACTTC
CASSFPGGASYEQYF
>TRBV9|15|TRBD1|TRBJ1-1|-
TGTGCCAGCAGCGCGACAGGGGGCCCGAACACTGAAGCTTTCTTT
CASSATGGPNTEAFF
>TRBV11-3|14|-|TRBJ1-3|-
TGTGCCAGCAGCTTAATAGTGACTGGAAACACCATATATTTT
CASSLIVTGNTIYF
>TRBV5-1|13|-|TRBJ1-2|-
TGCGCCAGCAGCAACACAGGGAACTATGGCTACACCTTC
CASSNTGNYGYTF
>TRBV7-2|13|-|TRBJ2-3|once
TGTGCCAGCACAACCCCCTGGCCTGATACGCAGTATTTT
CASTTPWPDTQYF
>TRBV5-1|16|TRBD2|TRBJ2-2|-
TGCGCCAGCAGCTTGACCAGCGGGGCGAACACCGGGGAGCTGTTTTTT
CASSLTSGANTGELFF
>TRBV9|15|-|TRBJ1-6|-
TGTGCCAGCAGCCGGGACGGTGTTTATAATTCACCCCTCCACTTT
CASSRDGVYNSPLHF
>TRBV6-2/TRBV6-3|16|TRBD1|TRBJ1-5|-
TGTGCCAGCAGTTACGACCCACAGGGGGCCGATCAGCCCCAGCATTTT
CASSYDPQGADQPQHF
>TRBV5-1|14|-|TRBJ2-7|-
TGCGCCAGCAGCTTGGCACGGCAGGCCTACGAGCAGTACTTC
CASSLARQAYEQYF
>TRBV11-3|15|TRBD1|TRBJ1-1|-
TGTGCCAGCAGCTTTAGGGGGCGGTGGGACACTGAAGCTTTCTTT
CASSFRGRWDTEAFF
>TRBV28|14|TRBD1|TRBJ2-7|-
TGTGCCAGCACAACAGGGACAGGGGGATACGAGCAGTACTTC
CASTTGTGGYEQYF
>TRBV4-2|15|-|TRBJ1-3|-
TGTGCCAGCAGCCAATTTGGCACTACTGGAAACACCATATATTTT
CASSQFGTTGNTIYF
>TRBV9|15|-|TRBJ2-7|-
TGTGCCAGCAGCGTAGCTACTTCCACGCTGCCTGAGCAGTACTTC
CASSVATSTLPEQYF
>TRBV23-1|16|TRBD1|TRBJ2-7|-
TGCGCCAGCAGTCAATACTGGGACAGGGGGCTGTACGAGCAGTACTTC
CASSQYWDRGLYEQYF
>TRBV28|15|TRBD2|TRBJ2-5|-
TGTGCCAGCAGTTTATGGTGGCTAGCGGGAGAGAGCCAGTACTTC
CASSLWWLAGESQYF
>TRBV19|15|-|TRBJ2-7|-
TGTGCCAGTAGTACGTCAAGCGGCCAAACCTACGAGCAGTACTTC
CASSTSSGQTYEQYF
>TRBV18|13|-|TRBJ1-2|-
TGTGCCAGCTCACCGGGACGGAACTATGGCTACACCTTC
CASSPGRNYGYTF
>TRBV11-2|15|-|TRBJ1-4|once
TGTGCCAGCAGCTTAGACGGTGGGCAGGGAGAAAAACTGTTTTTT
CASSLDGGQGEKLFF
>TRBV2|15|TRBD1|TRBJ2-1|once
TGTGCCAGCTCTGGGCTAGGACAGGGATTTAATGAGCAGTTCTTC
CASSGLGQGFNEQFF
>TRBV7-6|14|-|TRBJ2-7|-
TGTGCCAGCAGCTTAAGATTTCAGGCAGGGGAGCAGTACTTC
CASSLRFQAGEQYF
>TRBV2|15|TRBD2|TRBJ2-3|-
TGTGCCAGCAGTGCTACAGCGGGAGGTTCAGATACGCAGTATTTT
CASSATAGGSDTQYF
>TRBV10-1|16|TRBD1|TRBJ2-3|-
TGCGCCAGCAGTGAGCACCGGGACAGCTACACAGATACGCAGTATTTT
CASSEHRDSYTDTQYF